These 20 T cell receptor beta chains were all obtained from the same sample, sequenced in a study of blood T cell repertoires in COVID-19 (TCRdb year 2020). Receptor amplification or capture employed the immunoSEQ multiplex PCR assay. What TCRdb holds here is the immuneACCESS table cut down to in-frame rearrangements. Part of the clones is not present; checked against another copy, under half of the missing clones reflect an unresolved V gene, and the others are unexplained. For this sample the table gives 200,000 or so clones, of which roughly 88% were detected only once. The top ten constitute about 4% of the sample. Sequencing was performed on PBMCs or T cells enriched from blood (not recorded which). The receptors derive from a woman between 35 and 50 years old with acute COVID-19.

CDR3 nucleotide sequence: TGCAGCGTTGGGGGGACAGTTGAAGCTTTCTTT. Protein sequence: CSVGGTVEAFF. The J gene is TRBJ1-1, the V gene TRBV29-1; 7 bases agree with TRBD1. The CDR3 runs 11 residues. Trimming cost V 4 bases and J 7 bases; bases outside gene matches: 3. Germline loops: CDR1 SQVTM, CDR2 ANQGSEA.

CDR3 bases: TGTGCCAGCAGCTTATACAGGGAGAACACTGAAGCTTTCTTT. It translates to CASSLYRENTEAFF. This chain joins TRBV7-9 and TRBJ1-1, with D perhaps TRBD1 (6 bases). Germline V CDR1 and CDR2: SEHNR, FQNEAQ (reference sequence). CDR3 length: 14 amino acids. V lost 2 bases and J lost 1, with 8 bases in between.

The V call is TRBV11-2, the J call TRBJ2-1; weak D call: TRBD2 (5 bases). From germline, CDR1 is SGHAT and CDR2 FQNNGV. V lost 5 bases and J 0 bases, leaving 20 bases between the germline ends. The CDR3 contains 18 residues. As DNA, the CDR3 is TGTGCCAGCAGCCCCATCGTAGTCAGCGGACCCTCCTACAATGAGCAGTTCTTC. It codes for CASSPIVVSGPSYNEQFF.

The CDR3 coding sequence is TGTGCCAGCAGTCGACTAGCGGGCCCCAGTGGTGAGCAGTTCTTC. Its protein product is CASSRLAGPSGEQFF. The chain joins TRBV6-2 or TRBV6-3 to TRBJ2-1, with TRBD2 identical over 10 bases. Looked up from germline, CDR1 is MNHEY and CDR2 is SVGEGT. V dropped 5 bases and J dropped 9; count of bases not matched to a gene: 10. This CDR3 comprises 15 residues.

This chain joins TRBV6-6 and TRBJ1-5; perhaps TRBD1 as D (5 bases). CDR1 and CDR2 from the germline V gene are MNHNY and SVGAGI (reference sequence). The CDR3 is 14 amino acids. Trimming shortened V by 5 bases and J by 5 bases, and 13 bases separated the two germline ends. The CDR3 region has the DNA TGTGCCAGCAGTCGCGCGGGGGGGTATCAGCCCCAGCATTTT. This gives the protein CASSRAGGYQPQHF.

DNA for the CDR3: TGTGCCAGTAGTCCCCCTTTGTTCAGGGCTGAAGCTTTCTTT. Its protein product is CASSPPLFRAEAFF. The chain carries TRBV19 and TRBJ1-1; D might be TRBD1 (5 bases). This CDR3 region has 14 residues. Germline lookup yields CDR1 LNHDA and CDR2 SQIVND (reference sequence). Trimming took 5 bases from V and 6 from J, leaving 16 bases between them.

This chain joins TRBV7-3 and TRBJ2-1; 8 positions agree with TRBD2. CDR1 SGHTA and CDR2 FQGTGA come from the germline V gene. V lost 1 base, J lost 8 bases, and 7 bases stayed unmatched. The CDR3 sequence is 15 residues long. The CDR3 DNA is TGTGCCAGCAGCTTAATGGCGGGACTAGGCGATGAGCAGTTCTTC. Its translation: CASSLMAGLGDEQFF.

The chain employs TRBV3-1 (or the pseudogene TRBV3-2) and TRBJ2-5, with a weak D call TRBD1 (6 bases). V was trimmed by 3 bases and J by 6 bases, leaving 17 bases between them. This CDR3 has 15 amino acids. The germline V gene has CDR1 LGHDT and CDR2 YNNKEL (reference sequence). CDR3 DNA sequence: TGTGCCAGCAGCCACGACCGGACAGTCATGAAGACCCAGTACTTC. This codes for CASSHDRTVMKTQYF.

V usage is TRBV6-2 or TRBV6-3 and J usage is TRBJ1-1; D unclear. The germline CDR1 and CDR2 sequences are MNHEY and SVGEGT. The ends were cut back, 2 bases at V and 7 bases at J, with 11 bases in the middle. The CDR3 sequence is 13 residues long. DNA for the CDR3: TGTGCCAGCAGTTACAAAGTCTTCAGTGAAGCTTTCTTT. Encoded protein: CASSYKVFSEAFF.

The table lists this clone with a count of one. The chain has TRBV29-1 and TRBJ1-2; TRBD1 agrees at 7 bases. The CDR3 is 14 residues long. The germline V gene encodes CDR1 SQVTM and CDR2 ANQGSEA. The trim removed 1 base at V and 2 bases at J, leaving 4 bases unmatched. Here the CDR3 reads CSVEGQGSNYGYTF. The CDR3 nucleotides read TGCAGCGTTGAAGGACAGGGATCGAACTATGGCTACACCTTC.

This chain uses TRBV19 with TRBJ1-2, with D unresolved. The V and J ends lost 6 bases and 2 bases respectively, with 10 bases between them. This CDR3 region has 13 residues. The germline CDR1 and CDR2 sequences are LNHDA and SQIVND (reference sequence). The DNA for the CDR3 is TGTGCCAGTAGATTTGAGGGAAACTATGGCTACACCTTC. It translates to CASRFEGNYGYTF.

This sequence joins TRBV5-1 and TRBJ1-2; D possibly corresponds to TRBD1 (6 bases). The CDR3 contains 14 residues. CDR1 and CDR2 from the germline V gene are SGHRS and YFSETQ. V lost 0 bases to trimming and J lost 7 bases, with 13 bases between them. The CDR3 is CASSLATGGGGYTF. CDR3 nucleotide sequence: TGCGCCAGCAGCTTGGCTACGGGGGGCGGTGGCTACACCTTC.

The gene calls are TRBV11-2 and TRBJ2-5; 11 bases line up with TRBD2. The junction had 7 bases not matched to a gene; V was cut back by 2 bases and J by 2 bases. Germline V gene sequence: CDR1 SGHAT, CDR2 FQNNGV. The CDR3 length is 17 residues. The CDR3 spells CASSLTSGGLSQETQYF. The CDR3 DNA is TGTGCCAGCAGCTTAACTAGCGGGGGCCTATCACAAGAGACCCAGTACTTC.

The chain recombines TRBV27 with TRBJ1-5; D call uncertain. The ends were cut back, 3 bases at V and 4 bases at J, with 10 bases in the middle. This CDR3 is built from 14 residues. The V gene's germline CDR1 is MNHEY and CDR2 SMNVEV (reference sequence). CDR3 residues: CASSFLSGNQPQHF. The CDR3 DNA reads TGTGCCAGCAGTTTCCTAAGTGGTAATCAGCCCCAGCATTTT.

The gene calls are TRBV6-5 and TRBJ2-5; tentative D call: TRBD2 (6 bases). Germline CDR1 and CDR2: MNHEY and SVGAGI. There are 13 residues in the CDR3. Trimming took 7 bases from V and 9 from J, leaving 18 bases between them. The CDR3 DNA reads as TGTGCCAGCAAAGCGGGCCTCAAAGGGGCCCAGTACTTC. Protein sequence: CASKAGLKGAQYF.

V is TRBV11-1 and J is TRBJ1-2; D perhaps matches TRBD1 (5 bases). V was cut by 1 base and J by 8 bases, with 11 bases left in between. This CDR3 has 13 amino acids. Germline CDR1 is SGHAT and CDR2 is FQDESV (reference sequence). Here the CDR3 DNA reads TGTGCCAGCAGCTTAGAAGGAGGGGTCGGCTACACCTTC. Translating it yields CASSLEGGVGYTF.

The chain joins TRBV2 to TRBJ2-7; 7 bases match TRBD1. CDR3 length: 13 residues. The J segment lost 2 bases and the V segment lost 5 bases, leaving 3 bases of the junction unmatched. Germline V gives CDR1 SNHLY, CDR2 FYNNEI. CDR3: CASSPTGPYEQYF. CDR3 in DNA: TGTGCCAGCAGTCCGACAGGGCCCTACGAGCAGTACTTC.

In its sample, this clone was seen many times. CDR3 loop: CATTARGDYGYTF. CDR3 in DNA: TGTGCCACCACGGCCAGGGGGGACTATGGCTACACCTTC. The V gene is TRBV27, the J gene TRBJ1-2; 7 nucleotides agree with TRBD1. Germline V gives CDR1 MNHEY, CDR2 SMNVEV (reference sequence). This CDR3 region has 13 residues. Losses at the gene ends were 10 bases for V and 3 bases for J; bases not matched to a gene: 8.

CDR3 region: CASSFLFNTEAFF. In DNA form, the CDR3 reads TGCGCCAGCAGCTTTCTCTTTAACACTGAAGCTTTCTTT. The chain has TRBV5-1 and TRBJ1-1; D is ambiguous. Trimming shortened V by 2 bases and J by 2 bases, and 7 bases separated the two germline ends. CDR1 is SGHRS and CDR2 is YFSETQ in the germline V gene. The CDR3 runs 13 residues.

This chain joins TRBV9 and TRBJ2-2; D perhaps matches TRBD1 (5 bases). The CDR3 contains 15 residues. Between the trimmed V and J ends, which lost 3 bases and 1 base, there was a span of 10 bases. Per the germline V gene, CDR1 is SGDLS and CDR2 is YYNGEE. The CDR3: CASSEFGQNTGELFF. CDR3 in DNA: TGTGCCAGCAGCGAATTCGGACAGAACACCGGGGAGCTGTTTTTT.